The 8 T cell receptor beta chains given below trace back to one sample, sequenced in a study of blood T cell repertoires in COVID-19 (TCRdb year 2020). Receptor amplification or capture employed the immunoSEQ multiplex PCR assay. The immuneACCESS repertoire file appears here via TCRdb, limited to in-frame rearrangements. These files lack a portion of the clones; in checked studies, under half of the deficit traces to unresolved V genes, and the cause of the others is not known. Recorded for this sample are under 80,000 clones; 65% to 85% of them occurred a single time. The ten top clones hold 14% to 15% of the sample. The material sequenced was peripheral blood. The receptor source for this set is a man between 60 and 70 years old with COVID-19, enrolled during active disease.

V gene TRBV29-1 combines with J gene TRBJ1-2; TRBD1 matches at 8 bases. Per the germline V gene, CDR1 is SQVTM and CDR2 is ANQGSEA. The CDR3 covers 10 residues. J was trimmed by 9 bases and V by 7 bases; bases with no gene match: 4. CDR3 coding DNA: TGCAGCGCACGGACAGGGAGCTACACCTTC. Its translation is CSARTGSYTF.

The rearrangement links TRBV9 to TRBJ1-2; 7 bases are shared with TRBD1. The V gene end was trimmed by 7 bases and the J gene end by 3 bases; junction bases not matched to a gene: 6. Germline V gene sequence: CDR1 SGDLS, CDR2 YYNGEE. The CDR3 consists of 13 residues. The CDR3 reads CASSRTGDYGYTF. CDR3 in DNA: TGTGCCAGCTCGAGGACAGGTGACTATGGCTACACCTTC.

The rearrangement links TRBV2 to TRBJ1-6, with D possibly TRBD1 on 5 matching bases. The germline gives CDR1 SNHLY, CDR2 FYNNEI. The V gene lost 8 bases and the J gene lost 6 bases, with 11 bases spanning the gap. The CDR3 has 13 amino acids. DNA of the CDR3: TGTGCCAGCCAGCGGGGGACTAATTCACCCCTCCACTTT. Translated: CASQRGTNSPLHF.

The CDR3 region is CASSPLAGEEDTQYF. The CDR3 bases are TGTGCCAGCAGCCCCCTAGCGGGAGAGGAGGATACGCAGTATTTT. V is TRBV14 and J is TRBJ2-3; 10 nucleotides align to TRBD2. Trimming cost V 4 bases and J 6 bases; bases outside gene matches: 7. Germline V gene lookup returns CDR1 SGHDN and CDR2 FVKESK. This CDR3 comprises 15 residues.

This sequence joins TRBV28 and TRBJ2-7; a weak D match, TRBD2 (6 bases). Germline V lookup: CDR1 MDHEN, CDR2 SYDVKM. The V and J ends lost 6 bases and 2 bases respectively, with 11 bases between them. This CDR3 has 13 amino acids. The CDR3 DNA follows: TGTGCCAGCAGGCCCCCGGGGGCCTACGAGCAGTACTTC. This encodes CASRPPGAYEQYF.

The genes are TRBV28 and TRBJ1-2; 8 bases agree with TRBD1. V trimming: 8 bases; J trimming: 6 bases; junction bases outside the gene matches: 5. Germline CDR1 and CDR2: MDHEN and SYDVKM. The CDR3 extends over 12 amino acids. The CDR3 region is CASFGQGHGYTF. CDR3 in DNA: TGTGCCAGCTTCGGACAGGGCCATGGCTACACCTTC.

The J gene is TRBJ1-1, the V gene TRBV28, with D unclear. This CDR3 has 11 residues. Between the trimmed V and J ends, which lost 7 bases and 1 base, there was a span of 4 bases. CDR1 and CDR2 (germline): MDHEN, SYDVKM. The CDR3 here is CASTRNTEAFF. CDR3 nucleotide sequence: TGTGCCAGCACGAGGAACACTGAAGCTTTCTTT. Looking up the rest from reference TRBV28 and TRBJ1-1 gives the full variable domain: DVKVTQSSRYLVKRTGEKVFLECVQDMDHENMFWYRQDPGLGLRLIYFSYDVKMKEKGDIPEGYSVSREKKERFSLILESASTNQTSMYLCASTRNTEAFFGQGTRLTVV.

The gene calls are TRBV29-1 and TRBJ2-7, with unresolved D. This CDR3 has 13 amino acids. CDR1 and CDR2 from the germline V gene are SQVTM and ANQGSEA. V lost 7 bases and J lost 2, with 15 bases in between. CDR3 nucleotide sequence: TGCAGCGCCAGCAACAGCTTAGCCTACGAGCAGTACTTC. Protein: CSASNSLAYEQYF.